This T cell receptor beta chain was identified during a study of cytomegalovirus exposure and HLA in healthy donors (dated by TCRdb to 2016 to 2017). Regarding the research as a whole: In an earlier analysis of approximately 500 of the donors, approximately 260 Gb of sequence data and 95 million to 130 million unique TCR beta sequences from 150 million to 200 million T cells were reported. An early release covering 550 to 700 HLA-typed donors comprised approximately 290 gigabases of sequencing data and around 86 million unique TCR sequences. Of the roughly 400 genotyped donors, approximately 83% fell in the genetic ancestry cluster associated with self-reported Caucasian donors. The aim of the study was to test whether cataloging public T cell receptors could identify signatures of past pathogen exposure. The T cell repertoires of several hundred subjects were profiled by immunosequencing and related to cytomegalovirus serostatus. In addition to the first cohort of approximately 670 subjects, a separate validation cohort of approximately 110 different subjects was used. High-throughput TCR immunosequencing, statistical association of individual TCRs with disease status, and machine learning were combined to predict cytomegalovirus infection status. In a later analysis, previously published TCR beta repertoires from hundreds of donors were re-analyzed and high-resolution HLA genotyping was added so that TCR occurrence patterns could be studied. Rather than using new phenotypic data, the later analysis identified candidate immune exposures from TCR beta sequences and from how often those sequences occurred across donors. An earlier analysis of several hundred of the donors used high-throughput TCR beta sequencing to judge whether each TCR beta V gene segment behaved as functional or pseudogenic. Donor age, sex, ethnicity and CMV serostatus were compiled together with the repertoire data. A later genetic analysis used genome-wide SNP genotypes for about 65% of the 666 donors, treating that subset as a discovery cohort. All discovery cohort repertoires had been generated using a single sequencing platform. HLA typing covered class I and class II loci at four-digit resolution. The number of typed donors differed by locus: about 620-640 for A, B, C, DRB1 and DQB1; 522 for DQA1; approximately 600 for DPA1; and roughly 450 for DPB1. Because of strong linkage in the cohort, 4 to 6 DR-DQ haplotypes were treated as single units for association and clustering. Among roughly 400 genotyped donors of the cohort, an average of around 220,000 unique TCR beta nucleotide sequences was sequenced per donor, of which 15% to 20% were non-productive.

Library preparation used the immunoSEQ multiplex PCR assay. The multiplex PCR relied on a mix of 60 forward primers for TCR Vbeta segments and 13 reverse primers for TCR Jbeta segments. The CDR3 region of rearranged TCR beta genes was amplified from genomic DNA by a multiplex PCR assay. On the Illumina HiSeq System, the amplified TCR beta libraries were sequenced as 87-base-pair reads. Per the authors' processing: Across the 670 or so repertoires, a later analysis counted around 80 million unique TCR beta chains, around 11 million of which were shared by at least two donors. To remove PCR and sequencing errors, raw reads were error-corrected and collapsed into unique sequences using a nearest-neighbor algorithm that merged closely related sequences. To assign V, D and J gene segments, CDR3 sequences were aligned to IMGT reference sequences. Each retained sequence needed at least a six-nucleotide match to both a V gene segment and a J gene segment. A rearrangement was called productive if the CDR3 had no stop codons and remained in frame with V and J, and every other rearrangement was called non-productive. CDR3 was defined according to IMGT convention as the region running from the second conserved V-encoded cysteine to the conserved J-encoded phenylalanine. The earlier analysis of about 500 of the donors excluded sequences that lacked an unambiguous match to a single V gene segment. An earlier analysis of fewer than 750 of the donors called V segments functional above 56.7% productive rearrangements and segregating when the between-donor standard deviation exceeded 5%. A statistical classification framework was developed to diagnose cytomegalovirus status using the catalog of TCR beta chain sequences. In a later analysis, V and J genes were assigned by comparing TCR nucleotide sequences against IMGT/GENE-DB human TR gene sequences. The TCRdist pipeline was used in a later analysis to assign CDR3 sequences and most-parsimonious VDJ recombination scenarios. A later analysis defined each TCR beta chain by its CDR3 amino acid sequence plus V-gene family, and excluded reads lacking a unique V-gene family. As a way to deal with suspected cross-contamination and a sequencing artifact, a later analysis dropped roughly 600 nucleotide sequences that were highly shared and had low generation probability. In a later analysis, a clonal expansion index was calculated for each public chain from normalized within-repertoire ranks of inferred template counts. In a later analysis, generation probabilities were computed using a VDJ recombination model fitted to out-of-frame rearrangements, and the results were checked against IGoR. In a later analysis, TCR-TCR, TCR-HLA and TCR-CMV co-occurrence was scored with hypergeometric tests, and a repertoire-size bias correction was applied to TCR pairs. False discovery rates were estimated in a later analysis by permuting HLA or CMV assignments 20 times. In a later analysis, co-occurring TCRs were grouped using DBSCAN, with TCRdist sequence similarity added in when clustering inside HLA-allele-positive subsets. Co-occurrence clustering excluded repertoires with fewer than 30,000 or more than 120,000 public chains, plus five with anomalous nucleotide sharing. Held by TCRdb, this immuneACCESS table contains in-frame sequences only and omits some clones. Under half of the omission traces to an unresolved V gene where checked; the cause of the rest is unknown. V, J and clone size reflect that table, while D and trimming were determined from the DNA. The sample table holds about 110,000 clones, of which around 80% were seen once. 5% to 7.5% of the sample is taken by the ten largest.

General study outcomes and caveats: A few of the identified cytomegalovirus-associated TCR beta chains were confirmed in vitro to be specific for cytomegalovirus antigens. A group of highly shared sequence variants was considered likely to be a technical artifact of the sequencing pipeline. An earlier analysis of approximately 530 of the donors showed that most TCR beta V segments appeared in productive rearrangements either about 90% or about 30% of the time, which broadly matched IMGT annotations. When HLA alleles, especially DR and DQ, strongly co-occurred, attributing TCR associations to individual alleles was difficult. A total of fewer than 200 TCR beta chains were listed by the study as associated with cytomegalovirus. Over 15 rarely observed V segments, including chromosome 9 orphons, were excluded from the earlier analysis of approximately 500 of the donors because counts were too low. A further reported finding was that TCR beta sequences accurately predicted the HLA-A and HLA-B alleles for most subjects in the first cohort. According to a later analysis, TCR association rates differed among HLA loci, with DRB1 alleles showing the most associated TCRs and HLA-C alleles showing the fewest. The authors suggested that the approach could potentially be extended to other disease states and immunological phenotypes. HLA typing was unavailable for some donors at each locus, so association tests used only the typed subset. Correlated functional status among segregating V segments might reflect linkage disequilibrium, but an unknown experimental factor could not be ruled out. In a later analysis, some 18,000 TCR beta sequences were associated with specific HLA alleles at a false discovery rate of 0.05. CMV serostatus was the only immune exposure information available for the cohort. In a later analysis, most CMV-associated TCR beta chains were found to appear HLA-restricted, with HLA associations seemingly driven largely by CMV exposure. Because the 87-base-pair reads could not distinguish some IMGT-functional V segments, including TRBV6-2 and TRBV6-3, those segments were excluded. This cohort had only TCR beta chains sequenced, and the lack of alpha or paired-chain data limited which features could be detected. In a later genetic analysis, a missense DCLRE1C variant was associated with V-gene and J-gene trimming of TCR beta chains, and the association was replicated in an independent cohort. Most TCR sequences were seen in very few donors, while some public TCRs were found in many individuals. Cytomegalovirus status was reported to be diagnosed by the classifier with high specificity and sensitivity in both the original and validation cohorts. In a later analysis, HLA-associated TCR beta chains were found to be more clonally expanded and to have lower generation probabilities than equally common non-associated chains. Compared with the approximately 670-donor mean, donors in an Asian-associated ancestry cluster had fewer N-insertions in productive TCRs, according to a later genetic analysis. Several of the top co-occurrence clusters appeared to be linked to parvovirus B19, influenza, CMV and Epstein-Barr virus, according to a later analysis. The presence/absence analyses assumed that sequencing depth was roughly uniform across donors, and that assumption may not be true.

In the case of this clone: The specificity of this receptor is unknown. Base qualities are missing; no much larger clone stands one base away.

From its cysteine to its phenylalanine, the CDR3 spans 15 amino acids. Solely the CDR3 DNA is kept, with 45 bases framed from the first base. Trimming takes 4 bases off V and 1 base off J; junction bases not matched to a gene: 5. The germline V gene sets CDR1 to MGHRA and CDR2 to YSYEKL. The cohort consisted of some 670 healthy bone marrow donors. All cohort members were sampled while nominally healthy, although unrecorded immune exposures were likely present. The donor tested CMV seropositive and was one of the 289 seropositive cohort members. Each donor provided a peripheral blood sample, and peripheral blood mononuclear cells were used for TCR beta sequencing. Genomic DNA was extracted from the blood cell samples with the Qiagen DNeasy Blood Extraction Kit.

This receptor chain uses TRBV4-1 and TRBJ1-1, with TRBD1 matching 8 junction bases. Sequenced material: PBMCs. The receptor was derived from a woman aged 45-65 years in good health and CMV-seropositive. The CDR3 is CASSLLGTGNTEAFF. In nucleotide form, the sequence is TGCGCCAGCAGCCTCTTGGGGACAGGGAACACTGAAGCTTTCTTT.